The clone carrying this T cell receptor beta chain occurred many times. The CDR3 extends over 15 amino acids. Germline lookup yields CDR1 SNHLY and CDR2 FYNNEI. V lost 2 bases to trimming and J lost 3 bases, with 11 bases between them. Described time point: sample taken at primary tumor resection. Whole RNA was taken from tumor, nontumor lung or frozen PBMC; it was then sequenced unsorted. This sample is part of a study of spatial heterogeneity in lung cancer. TCRdb analysed the 5' RACE reads with MiXCR anew, one entry per CDR3 protein. Of 25,000 or so distinct CDR3 sequences in the sample, 7.5% to 10% are singletons; the top ten hold 35% to 40%.

J is TRBJ1-5 and V is TRBV2; D is ambiguous. This clonotype was obtained from a female donor with early-stage non-small cell lung cancer. The material was PBMCs, obtained at surgery. The CDR3: CASSEYGVNNQPQHF. CDR3 DNA: TGTGCCAGCAGTGAATACGGGGTCAACAATCAGCCCCAGCATTTT.